This T cell receptor (beta chain) came from a study of T cells after yellow fever vaccination. Germline V gives CDR1 LNHNV, CDR2 YYDKDF (reference sequence). Trimming pared 1 base from V and 4 bases from J, leaving 16 bases between. This CDR3 has 16 residues. Each CDR3 protein is one row after TCRdb ran MiXCR on the 5' RACE reads. The sample includes roughly 340,000 distinct CDR3 sequences, 3% to 4.5% of them seen just once. This receptor was taken from a man in his late teens or twenties who received the YFV17D yellow fever vaccine. Specimen: PBMCs, collected 5 days after the yellow fever booster vaccination. The chain couples TRBV15 to TRBJ1-2, with D possibly TRBD1 on 6 matching bases. CDR3 DNA: TGTGCCACCAGCAGAGGCGGGGGCCCTCCCCCCTATGGCTACACCTTC. It codes for CATSRGGGPPPYGYTF.